Sequencing of this T cell receptor (beta chain) was carried out in a study of T-cell reconstitution after alpha-beta-depleted transplantation in children. The CDR3 has 14 residues. The V gene end was trimmed by 5 bases and the J gene end by 6 bases; junction bases not matched to a gene: 7. CDR1 and CDR2 (germline): LGHDT, YNNKEL (reference sequence). TCRbeta library construction was performed incorporating unique molecular identifiers. TCRdb ran MiXCR on the PCR reads and lists one entry per CDR3 protein. The repertoire includes some 590,000 distinct CDR3 sequences, more than 9% of them detected once, and roughly 4% sits in the top ten. In this sample, this clonotype turned up a few times.

This specimen consisted of PBMCs from the stem cell graft donor, obtained from the stem cell graft. The rearrangement uses TRBV3-1 and TRBJ2-7; 10 bases are a match to TRBD1. The sequence was collected from a human donor who donated a stem cell graft to a child with acute myeloid leukemia. CDR3 residues: CASSATGTGAEQYF. CDR3 nucleotides: TGTGCCAGCAGCGCCACCGGGACAGGGGCCGAGCAGTACTTC.